This entry is about one T cell receptor beta chain. Trimming removed 3 bases from V and 6 bases from J; junction bases left unmatched: 9. Per germline, CDR1 SGDLS and CDR2 YYNGEE. CDR3 size: 15 residues. This record belongs to a study of blood T cell repertoires in COVID-19. Assay: immunoSEQ multiplex PCR; the TCRdb copy retains only in-frame clones and omits some. The sample yields tens of thousands of clones, roughly 90% seen once. The sequencing sample was made of peripheral blood. The sequence derives from a woman between 50 and 59 years old with active or convalescent COVID-19. The J gene is TRBJ2-7, the V gene TRBV9; 10 nucleotides match TRBD1. The CDR3 bases are TGTGCCAGCAGCGCGAGGGACAGGGGAGTGAGCGAGCAGTACTTC. Its protein product is CASSARDRGVSEQYF. The full variable domain, completed using reference TRBV9 and TRBJ2-7, is DSGVTQTPKHLITATGQRVTLRCSPRSGDLSVYWYQQSLDQGLQFLIQYYNGEERAKGNILERFSAQQFPDLHSELNLSSLELGDSALYFCASSARDRGVSEQYFGPGTRLTVT.